This TCR beta chain is drawn from a study of shared T cell receptors in the human thymus. The method was immunoSEQ multiplex PCR; TCRdb's version includes in-frame clones alone and lacks a portion of them. This sample has some 640,000 clones, with 87% found just once. The V gene end was trimmed by 8 bases and the J gene end by 5 bases; junction bases not matched to a gene: 9. CDR1 and CDR2 from the germline V gene are MDHEN and SYDVKM. The CDR3 loop spans 14 amino acids. These records were also assigned to another study, of human thymus T cells. That paper adds: Resections from corrective heart surgery supplied the thymus tissue.

The sequenced sample consisted of thymocytes. This clonotype originated in a boy in the first two years of life with a congenital heart defect. The chain employs TRBV28 and TRBJ2-3, with TRBD1 identical over 8 bases. The DNA for the CDR3 is TGTGCCAGCTGGGCAGGCAGGGGGCGAGATACGCAGTATTTT. It is translated as CASWAGRGRDTQYF.